A selection of T cell receptor beta chains follows, all from one sample in a study of glioma-infiltrating T cells after dendritic cell vaccination. Clones were read by immunoSEQ multiplex PCR, and TCRdb kept only the in-frame ones, dropping some. Of about 99,000 clones in the sample, 80% were seen once. Sequencing was performed on blood, taken after dendritic cell vaccination. Every receptor here comes from a human donor with glioblastoma. The CDR3 runs from the conserved cysteine through the conserved F or W. Each record gives: clone size, V gene, J gene, D gene, CDR3 protein, CDR3 DNA. D genes are given only for firm matches. Clone size is stated in some rows and not others, as once, few, many or a class when expanded.

size: NA
V: TRBV10-2
J: TRBJ1-2
D: TRBD1
CDR3: CASSERPGQANYGYTF
DNA: TGCGCCAGCAGTGAGCGGCCGGGACAGGCTAACTATGGCTACACCTTC

size: once
V: TRBV30
J: TRBJ1-1
D: TRBD1
CDR3: CAWVSGTGEPEAFF
DNA: TGTGCCTGGGTATCCGGGACAGGGGAACCTGAAGCTTTCTTT

size: NA
V: TRBV6-1
J: TRBJ2-7
D: NA
CDR3: CASSEERERGAPEQYF
DNA: TGTGCCAGCAGTGAAGAGAGAGAAAGGGGCGCCCCCGAGCAGTACTTC

size: NA
V: TRBV6-5
J: TRBJ2-2
D: NA
CDR3: CASSYPRDGSAGELFF
DNA: TGTGCCAGCAGTTACCCTCGTGACGGGAGTGCCGGGGAGCTGTTTTTT

size: NA
V: TRBV2
J: TRBJ1-1
D: NA
CDR3: CASSEGAGRAEAFF
DNA: TGTGCCAGCAGTGAAGGGGCAGGGAGGGCTGAAGCTTTCTTT

size: NA
V: TRBV6-1
J: TRBJ1-1
D: TRBD1
CDR3: CASSRTGLNTEAFF
DNA: TGTGCCAGCAGCCGGACAGGGCTGAACACTGAAGCTTTCTTT

size: NA
V: TRBV6-5
J: TRBJ1-1
D: TRBD1
CDR3: CASSWDRGNTEAFF
DNA: TGTGCCAGCAGCTGGGACAGGGGGAACACTGAAGCTTTCTTT

size: NA
V: TRBV2
J: TRBJ1-5
D: NA
CDR3: CASSGQVGEQPQHF
DNA: TGTGCCAGCAGTGGACAGGTTGGTGAGCAGCCCCAGCATTTT

size: NA
V: TRBV30
J: TRBJ2-2
D: NA
CDR3: CAWSVQLIAGELFF
DNA: TGTGCCTGGAGTGTACAACTAATTGCCGGGGAGCTGTTTTTT

size: few
V: TRBV5-1
J: TRBJ2-7
D: TRBD2
CDR3: CASSLSVTSGGPSYEQYF
DNA: TGCGCCAGCAGCTTGTCGGTTACTAGCGGGGGGCCTAGTTACGAGCAGTACTTC

size: NA
V: TRBV10-3
J: TRBJ2-7
D: TRBD2
CDR3: CAISPGLAAAPLSREQYF
DNA: TGTGCCATCAGCCCGGGACTAGCGGCAGCCCCCTTATCTAGGGAGCAGTACTTC

size: NA
V: TRBV4-1
J: TRBJ2-6
D: NA
CDR3: CASSLLGANVLTF
DNA: TGCGCCAGCAGCCTCCTGGGGGCCAACGTCCTGACTTTC

size: NA
V: TRBV12-5
J: TRBJ2-5
D: NA
CDR3: CASGFPEGHQETQYF
DNA: TGTGCTAGTGGTTTCCCTGAGGGCCACCAAGAGACCCAGTACTTC

size: NA
V: TRBV5-1
J: TRBJ1-1
D: NA
CDR3: CASSLEGVNTEAFF
DNA: TGCGCCAGCAGCCTCGAAGGGGTGAACACTGAAGCTTTCTTT

size: NA
V: TRBV5-1
J: TRBJ2-1
D: NA
CDR3: CASSLQGFYNEQFF
DNA: TGCGCCAGCAGCTTGCAGGGCTTCTACAATGAGCAGTTCTTC

size: NA
V: TRBV21-1
J: TRBJ1-1
D: NA
CDR3: CASSKDRRNTEAFF
DNA: TGTGCCAGCAGCAAAGACAGGCGGAACACTGAAGCTTTCTTT

size: NA
V: TRBV19
J: TRBJ2-1
D: TRBD2
CDR3: CASSIPQRESIGNEQFF
DNA: TGTGCCAGTAGTATTCCCCAGCGGGAGAGCATCGGGAATGAGCAGTTCTTC

size: NA
V: TRBV6-1
J: TRBJ1-2
D: NA
CDR3: CASSTPTPANYGYTF
DNA: TGTGCCAGCAGTACCCCGACACCAGCTAACTATGGCTACACCTTC

size: NA
V: TRBV27
J: TRBJ2-1
D: NA
CDR3: CASSLGLSSYNEQFF
DNA: TGTGCCAGCAGTCTAGGACTGAGCTCCTACAATGAGCAGTTCTTC

size: once
V: TRBV5-1
J: TRBJ2-5
D: NA
CDR3: CASSFGGGETQYF
DNA: TGCGCCAGCAGCTTTGGAGGAGGGGAGACCCAGTACTTC

size: once
V: TRBV5-6
J: TRBJ2-6
D: NA
CDR3: CASSPVGLSGANVLTF
DNA: TGTGCCAGCAGCCCGGTGGGGCTCTCTGGGGCCAACGTCCTGACTTTC

size: NA
V: TRBV5-4
J: TRBJ2-1
D: TRBD2
CDR3: CASSPGTSGYNEQFF
DNA: TGTGCCAGCAGCCCTGGGACTAGCGGTTACAATGAGCAGTTCTTC

size: NA
V: TRBV2
J: TRBJ1-5
D: NA
CDR3: CASRIDNRQPQHF
DNA: TGTGCCAGCAGGATAGACAACCGGCAGCCCCAGCATTTT

size: few
V: TRBV5-1
J: TRBJ2-3
D: TRBD2
CDR3: CASSLGVTSGTDTQYF
DNA: TGCGCCAGCAGCTTGGGGGTGACTAGCGGGACAGATACGCAGTATTTT

size: NA
V: TRBV28
J: TRBJ1-4
D: NA
CDR3: CASSLGDTNEKLFF
DNA: TGTGCCAGCAGTTTGGGAGATACCAATGAAAAACTGTTTTTT

size: NA
V: TRBV18
J: TRBJ1-5
D: TRBD1
CDR3: CASSTGGVSRPQHF
DNA: TGTGCCAGTTCGACAGGGGGTGTCTCTCGGCCCCAGCATTTT

size: once
V: TRBV11-2
J: TRBJ2-1
D: NA
CDR3: CASSPDRLDEQFF
DNA: TGTGCCAGCAGCCCAGACAGGCTGGATGAGCAGTTCTTC

size: NA
V: TRBV28
J: TRBJ2-4
D: NA
CDR3: CASSLRGRLGAARNIQYF
DNA: TGTGCCAGCAGTTTACGGGGTCGATTGGGAGCGGCCAGAAACATTCAGTACTTC

size: NA
V: TRBV21-1
J: TRBJ1-6
D: NA
CDR3: CASSKADPQGAFSPLHF
DNA: TGTGCCAGCAGCAAAGCGGACCCCCAGGGGGCTTTTTCACCCCTCCACTTT

size: NA
V: TRBV2
J: TRBJ1-4
D: NA
CDR3: CASYGSVNEKLFF
DNA: TGTGCCAGCTACGGGTCCGTTAATGAAAAACTGTTTTTT

size: NA
V: TRBV7-6
J: TRBJ1-6
D: NA
CDR3: CASSLGGVNSPLHF
DNA: TGTGCCAGCAGCTTGGGGGGAGTAAATTCACCCCTCCACTTT

size: NA
V: TRBV2
J: TRBJ1-1
D: NA
CDR3: CASSRRGAGETEAFF
DNA: TGTGCCAGCAGTCGACGGGGGGCAGGGGAAACTGAAGCTTTCTTT

size: NA
V: TRBV4-1
J: TRBJ2-3
D: NA
CDR3: CASSQEHGSFADTQYF
DNA: TGCGCCAGCAGCCAAGAGCATGGTAGTTTCGCAGATACGCAGTATTTT

size: NA
V: TRBV5-1
J: TRBJ1-2
D: TRBD1
CDR3: CASSSGQNLYGYTF
DNA: TGCGCCAGCAGCTCGGGACAGAACCTCTATGGCTACACCTTC

size: NA
V: TRBV4-2
J: TRBJ1-4
D: TRBD1
CDR3: CASSQGYRGATNEKLFF
DNA: TGTGCCAGCAGCCAAGGGTACAGGGGCGCAACTAATGAAAAACTGTTTTTT

size: NA
V: TRBV9
J: TRBJ2-3
D: TRBD1
CDR3: CASSVVAGTGGGTDTQYF
DNA: TGTGCCAGCAGCGTAGTGGCCGGGACAGGGGGAGGCACAGATACGCAGTATTTT

size: NA
V: TRBV6-5
J: TRBJ2-1
D: NA
CDR3: CASSYGYGGRPYEQFF
DNA: TGTGCCAGCAGTTACGGTTACGGGGGGCGACCATATGAGCAGTTCTTC

size: NA
V: TRBV7-2
J: TRBJ1-5
D: TRBD1
CDR3: CASSRDRVNQPQHF
DNA: TGTGCCAGCAGCCGGGACAGGGTCAATCAGCCCCAGCATTTT

size: few
V: TRBV12-5
J: TRBJ2-2
D: NA
CDR3: CASGFRQEYTNTGELFF
DNA: TGTGCTAGTGGTTTTAGACAGGAATATACGAACACCGGGGAGCTGTTTTTT

size: few
V: TRBV28
J: TRBJ2-7
D: TRBD2
CDR3: CASSFIGMASGYEQYF
DNA: TGTGCCAGCAGTTTTATTGGAATGGCTAGCGGGTACGAGCAGTACTTC

size: NA
V: TRBV18
J: TRBJ2-3
D: NA
CDR3: CASSPLPMTDTQYF
DNA: TGTGCCAGCTCACCATTACCTATGACAGATACGCAGTATTTT

size: NA
V: TRBV2
J: TRBJ1-2
D: TRBD1
CDR3: CASSEPRTGGDGGSGYTF
DNA: TGTGCCAGCAGTGAACCCCGGACAGGGGGCGATGGAGGGTCTGGCTACACCTTC

size: NA
V: TRBV7-6
J: TRBJ2-1
D: NA
CDR3: CASSYSDGGYNEQFF
DNA: TGTGCCAGCAGCTACTCCGACGGAGGCTACAATGAGCAGTTCTTC

size: NA
V: TRBV28
J: TRBJ2-1
D: TRBD2
CDR3: CASSNSLAGGLRGEQFF
DNA: TGTGCCAGCAGCAACTCACTAGCGGGAGGACTGAGGGGTGAGCAGTTCTTC

size: NA
V: TRBV9
J: TRBJ2-3
D: NA
CDR3: CASSVNPSGTDTQYF
DNA: TGTGCCAGCAGCGTAAATCCCAGCGGCACAGATACGCAGTATTTT

size: NA
V: TRBV5-4
J: TRBJ2-1
D: TRBD2
CDR3: CASSVIAGGGNEQFF
DNA: TGTGCCAGCAGCGTAATAGCGGGAGGGGGGAATGAGCAGTTCTTC

size: NA
V: TRBV27
J: TRBJ2-5
D: NA
CDR3: CASSLFRGPQETQYF
DNA: TGTGCCAGCAGTTTATTCAGGGGCCCACAAGAGACCCAGTACTTC

size: NA
V: TRBV30
J: TRBJ2-1
D: NA
CDR3: CAWSLGGRTEQFF
DNA: TGTGCCTGGAGCCTAGGGGGTAGGACTGAGCAGTTCTTC

size: many
V: TRBV11-2
J: TRBJ2-7
D: TRBD2
CDR3: CASSLPSGGSYEQYF
DNA: TGTGCCAGCAGCTTACCTAGCGGTGGCTCCTACGAGCAGTACTTC

size: NA
V: TRBV7-8
J: TRBJ1-2
D: NA
CDR3: CASSSYGGGYTF
DNA: TGTGCCAGCAGCTCGTACGGGGGGGGCTACACCTTC

size: NA
V: TRBV28
J: TRBJ2-3
D: NA
CDR3: CASSLNGQGSGTDTQYF
DNA: TGTGCCAGCAGTTTAAACGGTCAGGGAAGTGGGACAGATACGCAGTATTTT

size: NA
V: TRBV5-1
J: TRBJ1-4
D: NA
CDR3: CASSLAGGLGEKLFF
DNA: TGCGCCAGCAGCTTGGCGGGGGGCTTGGGTGAAAAACTGTTTTTT

size: few
V: TRBV27
J: TRBJ2-2
D: NA
CDR3: CASNKQGPGELFF
DNA: TGTGCCAGCAATAAACAGGGCCCCGGGGAGCTGTTTTTT

size: NA
V: TRBV29-1
J: TRBJ2-3
D: NA
CDR3: CSVPLEDDTQYF
DNA: TGCAGCGTACCCCTTGAGGATGATACGCAGTATTTT

size: NA
V: TRBV5-1
J: TRBJ2-4
D: NA
CDR3: CASSYGPRGGGSKNIQYF
DNA: TGCGCCAGCAGCTACGGACCAAGAGGGGGGGGTTCCAAAAACATTCAGTACTTC

size: NA
V: TRBV19
J: TRBJ1-6
D: NA
CDR3: CASSDSDRNNSPLHF
DNA: TGTGCCAGTAGTGACTCGGACAGAAATAATTCACCCCTCCACTTT

size: NA
V: TRBV5-1
J: TRBJ2-7
D: TRBD1
CDR3: CASRLGQDISYEQYF
DNA: TGCGCCAGCAGATTGGGACAGGACATCTCCTACGAGCAGTACTTC

size: NA
V: TRBV5-1
J: TRBJ2-2
D: NA
CDR3: CASSFRDRGLAEITGELFF
DNA: TGCGCCAGCAGTTTCCGGGACAGGGGACTAGCGGAGATCACCGGGGAGCTGTTTTTT

size: NA
V: TRBV2
J: TRBJ1-1
D: TRBD1
CDR3: CASSVTGETEAFF
DNA: TGTGCCAGCAGTGTTACAGGGGAAACTGAAGCTTTCTTT

size: NA
V: TRBV2
J: TRBJ2-5
D: NA
CDR3: CASSPTGAGETQYF
DNA: TGTGCCAGCAGCCCTACGGGAGCGGGAGAGACCCAGTACTTC